This passage covers 28 T cell receptor beta chains from one sample sequenced in a study of monozygotic twins with inflammatory bowel disease. TCRdb re-called the 5' RACE reads and gives one entry per CDR3 protein, without DNA. This table lists about 330,000 distinct CDR3 sequences. Sequencing input: blood. The receptors shown here come from a human donor with ulcerative colitis or Crohn's disease, or a healthy co-twin of an affected twin (not recorded which).

The chain has TRBV5-1 and TRBJ2-1. Germline loops: CDR1 SGHRS, CDR2 YFSETQ. The CDR3 has 15 amino acids. The CDR3 reads CASARVTHPNNEQFF.

V and J are TRBV5-5 and TRBJ1-1; TCRdb's D call of TRBD1 is untestable without DNA. This CDR3 has 14 amino acids. CDR1 is SGHKS, CDR2 YYEKEE, per germline (reference sequence). The CDR3 loop reads CASSYGTQSTEAFF.

V and J are TRBV28 and TRBJ2-7; the TCRdb D gene call, TRBD2, has no DNA to confirm it. The germline CDR1 and CDR2 sequences are MDHEN and SYDVKM. CDR3 length equals 13 residues. The CDR3 protein is CASSSRKVVLQYF.

This rearrangement joins TRBV5-1 to TRBJ2-7; checking the TCRdb D call of TRBD2 is not possible without DNA. The CDR3 extends over 17 amino acids. Germline assignment: CDR1 SGHRS and CDR2 YFSETQ. This CDR3 reads CASSFPAFSGVSYEQYF.

The CDR3 region is CASSQPADTQYF. The chain uses TRBV4-1 and TRBJ2-3. Germline V gene sequence: CDR1 MGHRA, CDR2 YSYEKL. The CDR3 is made up of 12 amino acids.

J is TRBJ2-1 and V is TRBV30; TCRdb's D gene call, TRBD1, goes unchecked for lack of DNA. The CDR3 covers 16 residues. Germline CDR1 and CDR2: GTSNPN and SVGIG (reference sequence). This chain's CDR3 is CAWTSGQGAWYNEQFF.

V gene TRBV29-1 combines with J gene TRBJ2-1; TCRdb reports TRBD2, a call that lacks DNA to check it against. The CDR3 length is 18 residues. Germline V gives CDR1 SQVTM, CDR2 ANQGSEA. The CDR3 sequence: CSVESSRGSGGGHSEQFF.

The V gene is TRBV12-3 or TRBV12-4, the J gene TRBJ1-2; TCRdb indicates TRBD1, and absent DNA this call remains unverified. CDR3 length equals 16 residues. The chain's CDR3 is CASSLGPDRVGYGYTF.

The V gene is TRBV5-1, the J gene TRBJ2-7; TCRdb returns TRBD1, unconfirmable since there is no DNA. Germline V lookup: CDR1 SGHRS, CDR2 YFSETQ. The CDR3 is 16 amino acids. CDR3 loop: CASSLELSTVVYEQYF.

This chain links TRBV5-8 with TRBJ2-1; there is no DNA to check the TCRdb D call of TRBD1. The length of the CDR3 is 14 residues. CDR1 SGHTS and CDR2 YDEGEE come from the germline V gene. CDR3 residues: CASSLLQGVNEQFF.

The genes are TRBV27 and TRBJ2-3; the TCRdb D gene call, TRBD1, has no DNA to confirm it. The length of the CDR3 is 15 residues. The V gene's germline CDR1 is MNHEY and CDR2 SMNVEV (reference sequence). CDR3: CASSPSGGSTDTQYF.

The rearrangement joins TRBV4-1 to TRBJ2-7; the TCRdb call, TRBD2, lacks DNA for checking. Germline V gene lookup returns CDR1 MGHRA and CDR2 YSYEKL. The CDR3 loop spans 18 amino acids. The CDR3 sequence: CASSQGRGVLAGEDEQYF.

This chain uses TRBV5-8 with TRBJ2-7; the D call of TRBD2 rests on TCRdb alone, since no DNA is present to check it. This CDR3 contains 16 residues. Germline-derived CDR1 and CDR2 are SGHTS and YDEGEE. The CDR3 loop is CASSLDQGRGSYEQYF.

The chain combines TRBV2 with TRBJ1-1; TCRdb gives TRBD1 as the D gene, but with no DNA this cannot be confirmed. There are 13 residues in the CDR3. Per the germline V gene, CDR1 is SNHLY and CDR2 is FYNNEI. CDR3 region: CANGGQQNTEAFF.

The rearrangement uses TRBV19 and TRBJ2-1. The CDR3 is made up of 15 amino acids. Germline CDR1 and CDR2: LNHDA and SQIVND (reference sequence). The CDR3 loop is CASSVQGGPNNEQFF.

CDR3 residues: CASTLKLAKNIQYF. V gene TRBV28 combines with J gene TRBJ2-4. There are 14 residues in the CDR3. Looked up from germline, CDR1 is MDHEN and CDR2 is SYDVKM.

The V call is TRBV4-1, the J call TRBJ2-3; there is no DNA to check the TCRdb D call of TRBD1. The CDR3 has 17 amino acids. Germline lookup yields CDR1 MGHRA and CDR2 YSYEKL. This chain's CDR3 is CASSQDRGQGAADTQYF.

The chain uses TRBV12-3 or TRBV12-4 and TRBJ1-2; absent DNA, TCRdb's TRBD1 call cannot be checked. The CDR3 length is 14 residues. The CDR3 region is CASSETGASYGYTF.

The chain is built from TRBV4-2 and TRBJ2-2; TCRdb calls TRBD1, which cannot be checked without DNA. This CDR3 region has 18 residues. Germline V gives CDR1 LGHNA, CDR2 YNFKEQ. The CDR3 is CASSQAWGRGADTGELFF.

This chain uses TRBV5-4 with TRBJ2-3; TCRdb reports TRBD2, a call that lacks DNA to check it against. CDR3 size: 16 residues. In germline, CDR1 is SGHNT, CDR2 YYREEE (reference sequence). CDR3: CASSPARTSGADTQYF.

The rearrangement links TRBV6-1 to TRBJ1-6; as DNA is missing, the TRBD1 call by TCRdb cannot be tested. The CDR3 contains 16 residues. The germline gives CDR1 MNHNS, CDR2 SASEGT. The CDR3 here is CASSLIRGRSNSPLHF.

The chain combines TRBV5-1 with TRBJ1-2; the TCRdb call, TRBD1, lacks DNA for checking. Per the germline V gene, CDR1 is SGHRS and CDR2 is YFSETQ. CDR3 length: 16 amino acids. The CDR3: CASRPLGAFSDYGYTF.

V gene TRBV15 combines with J gene TRBJ1-4; the D call from TCRdb, TRBD1, cannot be confirmed without DNA. The germline CDR1 and CDR2 sequences are LNHNV and YYDKDF (reference sequence). There are 15 residues in the CDR3. This chain's CDR3 is CATSRDRQANEKLFF.

This chain connects TRBV20-1 to TRBJ2-7; there is no DNA to check the TCRdb D call of TRBD2. Germline CDR1 is DFQATT and CDR2 is SNEGSKA (reference sequence). The CDR3 is 13 amino acids. The CDR3 sequence: CSASVAGGLEQYF.

This chain joins TRBV20-1 and TRBJ2-5; without DNA, the TCRdb call of TRBD2 cannot be checked. Germline assignment: CDR1 DFQATT and CDR2 SNEGSKA (reference sequence). The CDR3 spans 16 residues. The CDR3 here is CSPMVLAGGLGETQYF.

The V call is TRBV7-2, the J call TRBJ2-1; TCRdb's D gene call, TRBD2, goes unchecked for lack of DNA. CDR1 SGHTA and CDR2 FQGNSA come from the germline V gene. This CDR3 region has 14 residues. The CDR3 region is CASSRGLQGLEQFF.

The chain carries TRBV29-1 and TRBJ2-7. The CDR3 consists of 16 residues. Germline V gene sequence: CDR1 SQVTM, CDR2 ANQGSEA. This CDR3 is CGSQYKRQSDPYEQYF.

The chain carries TRBV11-3 and TRBJ2-1; no DNA is available, so the TRBD1 call from TCRdb remains unchecked. Per germline, CDR1 SGHNT and CDR2 YENEEA. The CDR3 contains 16 residues. The CDR3 region is CASSRRTGTDNNEQFF.